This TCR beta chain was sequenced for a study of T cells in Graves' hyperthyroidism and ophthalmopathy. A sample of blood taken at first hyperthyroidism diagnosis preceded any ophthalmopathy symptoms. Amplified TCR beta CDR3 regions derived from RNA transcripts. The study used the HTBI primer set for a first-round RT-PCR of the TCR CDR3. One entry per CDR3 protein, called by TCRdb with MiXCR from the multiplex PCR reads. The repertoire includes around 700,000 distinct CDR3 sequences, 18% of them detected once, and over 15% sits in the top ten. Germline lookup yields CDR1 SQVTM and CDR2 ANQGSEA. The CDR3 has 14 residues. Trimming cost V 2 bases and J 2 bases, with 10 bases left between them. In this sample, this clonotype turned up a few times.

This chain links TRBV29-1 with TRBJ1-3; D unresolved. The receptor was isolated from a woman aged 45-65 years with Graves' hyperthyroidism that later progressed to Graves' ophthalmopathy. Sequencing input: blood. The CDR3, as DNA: TGCAGCGTTGAAAGCCATGGGGCTGGAAACACCATATATTTT. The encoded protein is CSVESHGAGNTIYF.